These 25 T cell receptor beta chains originate from one sample sequenced in a study of T cell responses to AZD1222 COVID-19 vaccine. Profiled with immunoSEQ multiplex PCR; TCRdb holds only in-frame clones, not every one. The table records about 200,000 clones, about 94% of them present only once. The starting material was peripheral blood, obtained 28 days after the second dose of the MenACWY control vaccine. These receptor sequences come from an adult who received the MenACWY meningococcal vaccine as a control.

Only a few counts were recorded for this clone. The V call is TRBV7-8, the J call TRBJ1-3; the D is unclear. The V gene lost 3 bases and the J gene lost 8 bases, with 14 bases spanning the gap. Germline V gene data show CDR1 as SGHVS and CDR2 as FQNEAQ. CDR3 length equals 14 residues. Written as DNA, the CDR3 is TGTGCCAGCAGCTTTGAAGGGCCGCGGGACACCATATATTTT. Its translation is CASSFEGPRDTIYF.

This chain connects TRBV11-2 to TRBJ1-5; TRBD1 aligns across 7 bases. The germline V gene has CDR1 SGHAT and CDR2 FQNNGV. The CDR3 consists of 14 residues. V trimming: 4 bases; J trimming: 4 bases; junction bases outside the gene matches: 4. CDR3 nucleotides: TGTGCCAGCAGCTCGGGGACAGAGAATCAGCCCCAGCATTTT. This gives the protein CASSSGTENQPQHF.

The rearrangement joins TRBV28 to TRBJ2-7; 7 bases are shared with TRBD1. The CDR3 covers 14 residues. Trimming cost V 5 bases and J 6 bases; bases outside gene matches: 10. From germline, CDR1 is MDHEN and CDR2 SYDVKM. This CDR3 reads CASSPGGLLSEQYF. In DNA form, the CDR3 reads TGTGCCAGCAGTCCAGGGGGTCTGCTCTCCGAGCAGTACTTC.

This chain links TRBV3-1 (or the pseudogene TRBV3-2) with TRBJ1-1; a weak D match, TRBD1 (5 bases). CDR3 length: 16 residues. Germline lookup yields CDR1 LGHDT and CDR2 YNNKEL (reference sequence). Trimming stripped 2 bases from V and 0 bases from J, with 13 bases between. CDR3 in amino acids: CASSQSYGQMNTEAFF. CDR3 sequence (DNA): TGTGCCAGCAGCCAATCATACGGACAAATGAACACTGAAGCTTTCTTT.

V gene TRBV3-1 (or the pseudogene TRBV3-2) combines with J gene TRBJ1-1; D not certain. This CDR3 region has 16 residues. V was shortened by 7 bases and J by 1 base, with 19 bases between the two germline ends. Germline loops: CDR1 LGHDT, CDR2 YNNKEL (reference sequence). The CDR3 DNA reads TGTGCCAGCACCCCACACGGAGGTCCGAGGAACACTGAAGCTTTCTTT. It is translated as CASTPHGGPRNTEAFF.

The chain couples TRBV5-1 to TRBJ1-5, with TRBD1 matching 8 bases. V was clipped by 4 bases and J by 0 bases; unmatched bases: 12. The germline CDR1 and CDR2 sequences are SGHRS and YFSETQ. The CDR3 contains 18 residues. The CDR3 bases are TGCGCCAGCAGCACCCGGGACAGGTCTGCTCTTAGCAATCAGCCCCAGCATTTT. Amino acid sequence: CASSTRDRSALSNQPQHF.

The sample holds one count of this clone. The chain has TRBV7-9 and TRBJ1-1, with a weak D call TRBD1 (5 bases). The CDR3 covers 15 residues. The germline gives CDR1 SEHNR, CDR2 FQNEAQ (reference sequence). Trimming shortened V by 1 base and J by 4 bases, and 13 bases separated the two germline ends. The CDR3 spells CASSLGFRGFTEAFF. CDR3 nucleotides: TGTGCCAGCAGCTTAGGGTTTAGGGGTTTCACTGAAGCTTTCTTT.

This chain uses TRBV7-2 with TRBJ1-5; TRBD1 agrees at 9 bases. The CDR3 has 17 amino acids. Per germline, CDR1 SGHTA and CDR2 FQGNSA. V was clipped by 5 bases and J by 5 bases; unmatched bases: 13. Here the CDR3 DNA reads TGTGCCAGCAGCCCCGGACAGGGGACAATCAGCCATCAGCCCCAGCATTTT. Residues: CASSPGQGTISHQPQHF.

The gene calls are TRBV5-1 and TRBJ1-2; D is unclear. CDR1 is SGHRS, CDR2 YFSETQ, per germline. The CDR3 has 14 residues. Between the trimmed V and J ends, which lost 0 bases and 1 base, there was a span of 7 bases. Written as DNA, the CDR3 is TGCGCCAGCAGCTTGGACGGCATTAACTATGGCTACACCTTC. This sequence encodes CASSLDGINYGYTF.

V usage is TRBV5-1 and J usage is TRBJ2-2, with 10 positions matching TRBD2. The CDR3 spans 17 residues. The junction had 4 bases not matched to a gene; V was cut back by 2 bases and J by 0 bases. Germline values: CDR1 SGHRS, CDR2 YFSETQ. Written as DNA, the CDR3 is TGCGCCAGCAGCTTCTACCTAGCGGGGGCGAACACCGGGGAGCTGTTTTTT. This gives the protein CASSFYLAGANTGELFF.

The J gene is TRBJ1-5, the V gene TRBV27, with no clear D. The CDR3 has 15 residues. The ends were cut back, 7 bases at V and 0 bases at J, with 13 bases in the middle. CDR1 MNHEY and CDR2 SMNVEV come from the germline V gene (reference sequence). As DNA, the CDR3 is TGTGCCAGCACCGGTTCACCTTTTAGCAATCAGCCCCAGCATTTT. This translates into CASTGSPFSNQPQHF.

The chain employs TRBV29-1 and TRBJ2-2; TRBD1 might be the D (6 bases). There are 15 residues in the CDR3. Germline values: CDR1 SQVTM, CDR2 ANQGSEA. Trimming removed 3 bases from V and 6 bases from J, with 17 bases in between. The CDR3 DNA sequence: TGCAGCGTTGATAACCCACAGGGTCCCCCCGGGGAGCTGTTTTTT. The encoded protein is CSVDNPQGPPGELFF.

This clone has only a few counts. The rearrangement links TRBV5-1 to TRBJ2-7, with D perhaps given as TRBD1 or TRBD2 (5 bases each). This CDR3 comprises 13 residues. Germline loops: CDR1 SGHRS, CDR2 YFSETQ. The germline V and J ends were trimmed by 4 bases and 6 bases, with 14 bases remaining between them. The CDR3 loop reads CASSVSGSGEQYF. CDR3 nucleotide sequence: TGCGCCAGCAGCGTCTCAGGGAGTGGCGAGCAGTACTTC.

V usage is TRBV5-1 and J usage is TRBJ2-5, with TRBD2 identical over 9 bases. The CDR3 is 14 amino acids. V dropped 1 base and J dropped 5; count of bases not matched to a gene: 3. The germline V gene has CDR1 SGHRS and CDR2 YFSETQ. This CDR3 reads CASSLPSGRETQYF. CDR3 nucleotides: TGCGCCAGCAGCTTGCCCAGCGGGAGGGAGACCCAGTACTTC. The full variable domain, its missing parts supplied by reference TRBV5-1 and TRBJ2-5, is KAGVTQTPRYLIKTRGQQVTLSCSPISGHRSVSWYQQTPGQGLQFLFEYFSETQRNKGNFPGRFSGRQFSNSRSEMNVSTLELGDSALYLCASSLPSGRETQYFGPGTRLLVL.

V gene TRBV29-1 combines with J gene TRBJ1-6; D may be TRBD1 (5 bases). Trimming took off 4 bases at V and 7 bases at J, with 11 bases between the two ends. Germline values: CDR1 SQVTM, CDR2 ANQGSEA. The CDR3 sequence is 13 residues long. The CDR3 DNA follows: TGCAGCGTTGGTTGGGGCGAGAATTCACCCCTCCACTTT. As protein: CSVGWGENSPLHF.

This chain links TRBV11-1 with TRBJ1-5; 7 positions agree with TRBD1. Looked up from germline, CDR1 is SGHAT and CDR2 is FQDESV (reference sequence). CDR3 length: 14 amino acids. The V gene end was trimmed by 10 bases and the J gene end by 5 bases; junction bases not matched to a gene: 11. Here the CDR3 reads CATGTVISYQPQHF. The CDR3 DNA reads TGTGCCACCGGGACAGTAATTTCCTATCAGCCCCAGCATTTT.

In regard to this clone: The sample has other DNA sequences that encode this CDR3 too. This chain connects TRBV7-9 to TRBJ1-5, with D possibly being TRBD1 (5 bases). CDR3 size: 14 residues. Germline CDR1 reads SEHNR; CDR2 reads FQNEAQ (reference sequence). V lost 4 bases, J lost 2 bases, and 9 bases lay in between. CDR3 sequence (DNA): TGTGCCAGCAGCTCCGGGGGAGGCAATCAGCCCCAGCATTTT. Its protein product is CASSSGGGNQPQHF. The complete variable domain, with remaining parts taken from reference TRBV7-9 and TRBJ1-5, reads DTGVSQNPRHKITKRGQNVTFRCDPISEHNRLYWYRQTLGQGPEFLTYFQNEAQLEKSRLLSDRFSAERPKGSFSTLEIQRTEQGDSAMYLCASSSGGGNQPQHFGDGTRLSIL.

This chain connects TRBV29-1 to TRBJ2-7, with 11 bases lining up with TRBD2. CDR3 length equals 12 residues. The trim removed 2 bases at V and 6 bases at J, leaving 0 bases unmatched. Germline lookup yields CDR1 SQVTM and CDR2 ANQGSEA. CDR3 nucleotides: TGCAGCGTTGAACTAGCGGGAGGCGAGCAGTACTTC. Translated, it gives CSVELAGGEQYF.

Points on this clone: Other DNA sequences of this sample code for an identical CDR3. The V gene is TRBV7-8, the J gene TRBJ2-7; D gene ambiguous. V lost 1 base and J lost 3, with 1 base in between. The CDR3 length is 11 residues. Looked up from germline, CDR1 is SGHVS and CDR2 is FQNEAQ. The DNA for the CDR3 is TGTGCCAGCAGCTTAGACTACGAGCAGTACTTC. Protein: CASSLDYEQYF.

The V and J genes are TRBV3-1 (or the pseudogene TRBV3-2) and TRBJ2-2; 7 nucleotides match TRBD2. This CDR3 is 19 amino acids long. The germline V gene encodes CDR1 LGHDT and CDR2 YNNKEL (reference sequence). V shed 0 bases and J 4 bases; nucleotides not matched to a gene: 14. The CDR3 loop reads CASSQDWSTGGVGTGELFF. In DNA, the CDR3 is TGTGCCAGCAGCCAAGATTGGTCTACGGGGGGAGTGGGCACCGGGGAGCTGTTTTTT.

As for this clone: Other DNA sequences from this sample encode an identical CDR3 as well. The J gene is TRBJ1-2, the V gene TRBV3-1 (or the pseudogene TRBV3-2); maybe TRBD1 (5 bases). This CDR3 is built from 12 residues. Germline CDR1 LGHDT, CDR2 YNNKEL (reference sequence). V dropped 9 bases and J dropped 2 bases, with 10 bases sitting between them. The CDR3 region is CASGTANYGYTF. The CDR3 DNA is TGTGCCAGTGGGACGGCGAACTATGGCTACACCTTC.

The rearrangement joins TRBV19 to TRBJ2-2; 7 nucleotides agree with TRBD1. Germline lookup yields CDR1 LNHDA and CDR2 SQIVND (reference sequence). Unmatched junction bases numbered 5, after V lost 6 bases and J lost 4 bases. The CDR3 spans 14 residues. The CDR3 DNA is TGTGCCAGTAGGACAGGGATAAGCACCGGGGAGCTGTTTTTT. This encodes CASRTGISTGELFF. Using reference TRBV19 and TRBJ2-2 for the parts outside the CDR3, the full variable domain is DGGITQSPKYLFRKEGQNVTLSCEQNLNHDAMYWYRQDPGQGLRLIYYSQIVNDFQKGDIAEGYSVSREKKESFPLTVTSAQKNPTAFYLCASRTGISTGELFFGEGSRLTVL.

The chain employs TRBV4-1 and TRBJ1-2; a possible D gene is TRBD1 (6 bases). Germline V lookup: CDR1 MGHRA, CDR2 YSYEKL. This CDR3 is built from 15 residues. V gave up 3 bases and J gave up 2 bases, with 13 bases separating them. The CDR3 here is CASSHLSTGNYGYTF. The DNA for the CDR3 is TGCGCCAGCAGCCACCTTTCTACAGGGAACTATGGCTACACCTTC.

This clone was seen a single time. The V gene is TRBV3-1 (or the pseudogene TRBV3-2), the J gene TRBJ1-5; 7 nucleotides match TRBD1. The CDR3 spans 15 residues. The V gene end was trimmed by 5 bases and the J gene end by 6 bases; junction bases not matched to a gene: 10. In germline, CDR1 is LGHDT, CDR2 YNNKEL (reference sequence). CDR3 in amino acids: CASSNYTGVGQPQHF. The CDR3 nucleotides read TGTGCCAGCAGCAATTATACAGGGGTCGGTCAGCCCCAGCATTTT.

The chain uses TRBV24-1 and TRBJ2-1; 9 bases fit TRBD1. The CDR3 is 15 amino acids. Germline-derived CDR1 and CDR2 are KGHDR and SFDVKD. The junction had 8 bases not matched to a gene; V was cut back by 4 bases and J by 8 bases. The CDR3 loop reads CATSDPGTGFDEQFF. The CDR3 region has the DNA TGTGCCACCAGTGACCCCGGGACAGGGTTTGATGAGCAGTTCTTC.